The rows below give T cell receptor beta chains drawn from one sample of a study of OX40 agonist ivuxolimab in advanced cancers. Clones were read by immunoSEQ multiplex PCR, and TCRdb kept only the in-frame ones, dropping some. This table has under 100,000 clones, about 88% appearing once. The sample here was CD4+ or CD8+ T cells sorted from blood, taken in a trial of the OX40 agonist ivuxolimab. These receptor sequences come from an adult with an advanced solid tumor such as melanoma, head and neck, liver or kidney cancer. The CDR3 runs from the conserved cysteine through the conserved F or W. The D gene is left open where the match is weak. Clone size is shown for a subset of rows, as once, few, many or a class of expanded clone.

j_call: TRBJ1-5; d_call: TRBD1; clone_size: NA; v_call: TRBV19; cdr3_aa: CASSIDRGRQPQHF; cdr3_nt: TGTGCCAGTAGTATCGACAGGGGAAGGCAGCCCCAGCATTTT
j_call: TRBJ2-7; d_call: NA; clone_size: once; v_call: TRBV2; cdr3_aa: CASSEMSVEEQYF; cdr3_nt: TGTGCCAGCAGTGAAATGTCGGTTGAGGAGCAGTACTTC
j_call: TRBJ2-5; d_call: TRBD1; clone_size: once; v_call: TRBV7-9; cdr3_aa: CASSLVWTGDQETQYF; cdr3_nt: TGTGCCAGCAGCTTAGTGTGGACAGGGGACCAAGAGACCCAGTACTTC
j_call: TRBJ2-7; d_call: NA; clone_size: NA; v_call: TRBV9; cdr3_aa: CASSVGTASAYEQYF; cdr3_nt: TGTGCCAGCAGCGTGGGTACAGCGTCAGCCTACGAGCAGTACTTC
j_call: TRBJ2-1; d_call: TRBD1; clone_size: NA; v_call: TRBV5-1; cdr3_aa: CASSLRTGGDSYNEQFF; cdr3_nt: TGCGCCAGCAGCTTGCGGACAGGGGGCGACTCCTACAATGAGCAGTTCTTC
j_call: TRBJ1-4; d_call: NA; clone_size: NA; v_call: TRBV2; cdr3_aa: CASWRNNEKLFF; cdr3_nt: TGTGCCAGCTGGCGGAACAATGAAAAACTGTTTTTT
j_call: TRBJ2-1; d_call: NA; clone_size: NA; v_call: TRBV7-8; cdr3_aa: CASSPGSGPIDNEQFF; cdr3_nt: TGTGCCAGCAGCCCCGGTAGCGGTCCGATCGACAATGAGCAGTTCTTC
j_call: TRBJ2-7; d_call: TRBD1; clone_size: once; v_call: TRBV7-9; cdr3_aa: CASSSDRGSYEQYF; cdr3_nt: TGTGCCAGCAGCTCCGACAGGGGATCCTACGAGCAGTACTTC
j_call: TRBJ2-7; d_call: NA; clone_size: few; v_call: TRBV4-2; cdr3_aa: CASSQANSGYEQYF; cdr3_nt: TGTGCCAGCAGCCAAGCAAATTCGGGCTACGAGCAGTACTTC
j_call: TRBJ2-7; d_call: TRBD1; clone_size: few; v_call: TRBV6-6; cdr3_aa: CASRTGTGGLGEQYF; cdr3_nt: TGTGCCAGCAGAACCGGGACAGGGGGCTTGGGCGAGCAGTACTTC
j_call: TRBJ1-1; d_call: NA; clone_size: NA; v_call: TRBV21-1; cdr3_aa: CARQTGQRRNTEAFF; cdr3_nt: TGTGCCAGGCAAACGGGACAGCGTCGGAACACTGAAGCTTTCTTT
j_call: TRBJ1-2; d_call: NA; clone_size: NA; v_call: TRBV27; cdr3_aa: CASSFRGNYGYTF; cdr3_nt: TGTGCCAGCAGTTTTCGCGGAAACTATGGCTACACCTTC
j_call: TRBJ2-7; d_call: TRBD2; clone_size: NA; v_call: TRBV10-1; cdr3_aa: CASSPGAGGEEQYF; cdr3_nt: TGCGCCAGCAGCCCGGGTGCGGGGGGTGAAGAGCAGTACTTC
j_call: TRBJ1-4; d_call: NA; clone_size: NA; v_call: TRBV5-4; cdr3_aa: CASSRDGATNEKLFF; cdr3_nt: TGTGCCAGCAGCCGTGACGGGGCAACTAATGAAAAACTGTTTTTT
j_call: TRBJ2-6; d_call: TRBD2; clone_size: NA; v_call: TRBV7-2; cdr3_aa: CASSLGGSSGANVLTF; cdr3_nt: TGTGCCAGCAGCTTAGGCGGGAGCTCTGGGGCCAACGTCCTGACTTTC
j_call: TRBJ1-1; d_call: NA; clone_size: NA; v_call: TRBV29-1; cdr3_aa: CSASLRSTEAFF; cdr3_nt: TGCAGCGCGTCTTTACGGAGCACTGAAGCTTTCTTT
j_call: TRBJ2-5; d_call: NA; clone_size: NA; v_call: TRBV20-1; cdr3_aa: CSVAPGETQYF; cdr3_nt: TGCAGTGTAGCCCCAGGAGAGACCCAGTACTTC
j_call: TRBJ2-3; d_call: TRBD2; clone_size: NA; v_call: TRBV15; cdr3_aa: CATSRKDEVGAGGTDTQYF; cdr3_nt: TGTGCCACCAGCAGGAAGGACGAGGTTGGGGCGGGAGGGACAGATACGCAGTATTTT